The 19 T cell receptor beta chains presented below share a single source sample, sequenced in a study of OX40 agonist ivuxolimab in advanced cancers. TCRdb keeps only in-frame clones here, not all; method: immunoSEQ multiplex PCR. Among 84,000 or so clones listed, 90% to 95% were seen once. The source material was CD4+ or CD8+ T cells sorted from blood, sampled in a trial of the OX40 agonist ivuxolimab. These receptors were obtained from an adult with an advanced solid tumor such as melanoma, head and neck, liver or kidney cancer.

This CDR3 is CASSILGTRQYF. The CDR3 nucleotides are TGTGCCAGCAGCATACTAGGCACTCGGCAGTACTTC. The chain links TRBV5-8 to TRBJ2-7; weak D call: TRBD2 (5 bases). Deletions cut 4 bases from V and 9 bases from J, with 14 bases between. Per the germline V gene, CDR1 is SGHTS and CDR2 is YDEGEE. CDR3 size: 12 residues.

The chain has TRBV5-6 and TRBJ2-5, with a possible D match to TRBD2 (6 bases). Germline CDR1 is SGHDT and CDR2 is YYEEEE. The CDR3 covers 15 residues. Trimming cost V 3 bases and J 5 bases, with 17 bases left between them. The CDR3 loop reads CASSYGTGFGETQYF. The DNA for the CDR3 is TGTGCCAGCAGCTACGGGACTGGCTTCGGGGAGACCCAGTACTTC.

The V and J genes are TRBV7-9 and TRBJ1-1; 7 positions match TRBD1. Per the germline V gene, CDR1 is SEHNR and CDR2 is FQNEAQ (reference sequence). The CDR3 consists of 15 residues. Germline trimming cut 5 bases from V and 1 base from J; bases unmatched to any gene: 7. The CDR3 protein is CASSGSTGRNTEAFF. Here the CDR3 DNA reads TGTGCCAGCAGCGGGTCGACAGGGAGGAACACTGAAGCTTTCTTT.

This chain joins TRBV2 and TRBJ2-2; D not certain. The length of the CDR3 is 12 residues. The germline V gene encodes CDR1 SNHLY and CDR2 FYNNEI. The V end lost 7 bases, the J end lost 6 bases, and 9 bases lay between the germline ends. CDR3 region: CASTDRAGELFF. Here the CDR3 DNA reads TGTGCCAGCACGGATAGGGCCGGGGAGCTGTTTTTT.

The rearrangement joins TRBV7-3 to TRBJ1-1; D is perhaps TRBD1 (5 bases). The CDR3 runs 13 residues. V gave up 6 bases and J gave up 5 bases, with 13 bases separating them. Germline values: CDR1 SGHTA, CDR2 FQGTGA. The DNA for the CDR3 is TGTGCCAGCAGTGAGTGGAGGGGTACTGAAGCTTTCTTT. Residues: CASSEWRGTEAFF.

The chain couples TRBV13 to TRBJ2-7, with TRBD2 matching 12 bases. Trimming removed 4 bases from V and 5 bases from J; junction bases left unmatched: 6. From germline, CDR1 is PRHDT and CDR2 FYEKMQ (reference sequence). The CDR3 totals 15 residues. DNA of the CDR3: TGTGCCAGCAGCTCCGGACTAGCGGGAAGGCACGAGCAGTACTTC. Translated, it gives CASSSGLAGRHEQYF.

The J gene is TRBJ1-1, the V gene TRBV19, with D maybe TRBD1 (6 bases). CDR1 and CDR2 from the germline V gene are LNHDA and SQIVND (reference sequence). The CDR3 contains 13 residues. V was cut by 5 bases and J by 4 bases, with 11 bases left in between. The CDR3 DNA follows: TGTGCCAGTAGTTGGGACATGGGCACTGAAGCTTTCTTT. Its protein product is CASSWDMGTEAFF.

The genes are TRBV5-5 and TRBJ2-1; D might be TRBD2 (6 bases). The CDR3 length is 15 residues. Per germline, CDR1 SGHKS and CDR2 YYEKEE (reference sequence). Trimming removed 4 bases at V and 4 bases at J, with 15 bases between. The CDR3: CASSGAGGKYNEQFF. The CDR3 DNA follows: TGTGCCAGCAGCGGAGCGGGTGGGAAGTACAATGAGCAGTTCTTC.

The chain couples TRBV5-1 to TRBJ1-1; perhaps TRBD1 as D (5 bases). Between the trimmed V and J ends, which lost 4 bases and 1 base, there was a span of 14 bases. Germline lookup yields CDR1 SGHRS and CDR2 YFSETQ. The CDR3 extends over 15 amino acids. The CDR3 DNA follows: TGCGCCAGCAGCGGGGATGGGGACGGGAACACTGAAGCTTTCTTT. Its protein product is CASSGDGDGNTEAFF.

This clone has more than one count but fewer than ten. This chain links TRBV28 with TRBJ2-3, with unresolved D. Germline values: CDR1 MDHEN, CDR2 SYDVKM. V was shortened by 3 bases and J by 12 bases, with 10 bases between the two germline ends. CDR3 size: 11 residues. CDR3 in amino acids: CASSFLRGQYF. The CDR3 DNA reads TGTGCCAGCAGTTTTTTGAGAGGACAGTATTTT.

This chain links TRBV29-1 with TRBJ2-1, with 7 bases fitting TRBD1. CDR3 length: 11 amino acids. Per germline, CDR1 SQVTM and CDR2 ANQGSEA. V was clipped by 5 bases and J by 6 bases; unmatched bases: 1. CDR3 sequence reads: CSVWDSNEQFF. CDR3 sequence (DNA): TGCAGCGTTTGGGACAGCAATGAGCAGTTCTTC.

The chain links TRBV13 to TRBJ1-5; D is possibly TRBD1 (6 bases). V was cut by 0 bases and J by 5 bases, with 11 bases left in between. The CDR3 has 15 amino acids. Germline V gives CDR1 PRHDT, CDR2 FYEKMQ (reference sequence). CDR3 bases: TGTGCCAGCAGCTTAGGTACAGGGAGCCATCAGCCCCAGCATTTT. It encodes CASSLGTGSHQPQHF.

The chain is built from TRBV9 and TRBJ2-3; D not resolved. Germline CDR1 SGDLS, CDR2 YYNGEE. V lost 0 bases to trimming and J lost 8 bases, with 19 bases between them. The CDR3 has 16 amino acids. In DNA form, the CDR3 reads TGTGCCAGCAGCGTAGTTGGTGATGGCGGAACGGGTACGCAGTATTTT. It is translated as CASSVVGDGGTGTQYF. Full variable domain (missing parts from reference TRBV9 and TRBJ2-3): DSGVTQTPKHLITATGQRVTLRCSPRSGDLSVYWYQQSLDQGLQFLIQYYNGEERAKGNILERFSAQQFPDLHSELNLSSLELGDSALYFCASSVVGDGGTGTQYFGPGTRLTVL.

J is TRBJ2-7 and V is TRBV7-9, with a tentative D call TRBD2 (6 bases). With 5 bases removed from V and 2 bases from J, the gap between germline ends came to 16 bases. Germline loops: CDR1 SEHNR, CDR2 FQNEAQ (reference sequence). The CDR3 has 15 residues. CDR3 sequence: CASSSRSGLTYEQYF. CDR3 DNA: TGTGCCAGCAGCAGCAGAAGCGGGCTTACCTACGAGCAGTACTTC.

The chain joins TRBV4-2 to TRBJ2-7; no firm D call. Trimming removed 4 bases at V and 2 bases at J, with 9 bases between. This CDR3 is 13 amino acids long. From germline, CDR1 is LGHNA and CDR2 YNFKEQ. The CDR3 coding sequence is TGTGCCAGCAGCCCGACGGTTACCTACGAGCAGTACTTC. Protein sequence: CASSPTVTYEQYF.

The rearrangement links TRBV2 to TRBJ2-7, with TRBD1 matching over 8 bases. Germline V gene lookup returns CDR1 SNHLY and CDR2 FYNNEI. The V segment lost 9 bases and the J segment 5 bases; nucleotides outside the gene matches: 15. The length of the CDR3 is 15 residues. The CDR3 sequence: CASIPRRQGSHEQYF. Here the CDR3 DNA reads TGTGCCAGTATCCCCCGAAGACAGGGGAGTCACGAGCAGTACTTC. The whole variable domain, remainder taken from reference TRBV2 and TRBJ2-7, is EPEVTQTPSHQVTQMGQEVILRCVPISNHLYFYWYRQILGQKVEFLVSFYNNEISEKSEIFDDQFSVERPDGSNFTLKIRSTKLEDSAMYFCASIPRRQGSHEQYFGPGTRLTVT.

Written as DNA, the CDR3 is TGTGCCAGCAGTAGGGCGGAGTTCTCTGGGGCCAACGTCCTGACTTTC. This codes for CASSRAEFSGANVLTF. V usage is TRBV2 and J usage is TRBJ2-6; D gene uncertain. V was cut by 5 bases and J by 0 bases, with 11 bases left in between. CDR3 length equals 16 residues. The germline V gene encodes CDR1 SNHLY and CDR2 FYNNEI. The variable domain in full, with the rest retrieved from reference TRBV2 and TRBJ2-6, is EPEVTQTPSHQVTQMGQEVILRCVPISNHLYFYWYRQILGQKVEFLVSFYNNEISEKSEIFDDQFSVERPDGSNFTLKIRSTKLEDSAMYFCASSRAEFSGANVLTFGAGSRLTVL.

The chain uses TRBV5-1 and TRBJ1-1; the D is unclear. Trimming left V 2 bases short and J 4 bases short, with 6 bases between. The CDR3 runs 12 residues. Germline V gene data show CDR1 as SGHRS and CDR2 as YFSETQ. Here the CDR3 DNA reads TGCGCCAGCAGCTTTGAGGGCACTGAAGCTTTCTTT. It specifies CASSFEGTEAFF.

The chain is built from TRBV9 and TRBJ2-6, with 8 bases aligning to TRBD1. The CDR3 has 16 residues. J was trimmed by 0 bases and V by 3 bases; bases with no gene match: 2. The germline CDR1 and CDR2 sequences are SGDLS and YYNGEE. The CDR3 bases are TGTGCCAGCAGCGGAACAGGGGGCTCTGGGGCCAACGTCCTGACTTTC. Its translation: CASSGTGGSGANVLTF.